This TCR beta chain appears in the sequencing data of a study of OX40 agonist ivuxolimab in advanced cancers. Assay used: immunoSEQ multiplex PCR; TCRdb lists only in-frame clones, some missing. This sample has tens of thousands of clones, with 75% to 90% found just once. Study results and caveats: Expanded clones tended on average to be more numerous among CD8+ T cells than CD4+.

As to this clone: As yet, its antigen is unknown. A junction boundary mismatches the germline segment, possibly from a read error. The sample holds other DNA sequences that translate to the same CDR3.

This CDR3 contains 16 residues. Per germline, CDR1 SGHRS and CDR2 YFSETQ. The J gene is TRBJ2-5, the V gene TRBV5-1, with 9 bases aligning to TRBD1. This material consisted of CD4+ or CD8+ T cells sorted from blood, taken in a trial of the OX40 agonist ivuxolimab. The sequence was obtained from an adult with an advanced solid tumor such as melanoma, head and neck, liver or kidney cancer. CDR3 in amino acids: CASSSQPMTGGETQYF. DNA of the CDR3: TGCGCCAGTAGCTCCCAACCCATGACAGGGGGAGAGACCCAGTACTTC.